What follows are 17 T cell receptor beta chains derived from one specimen sequenced in a study of cytomegalovirus exposure and HLA in healthy donors. Measured with immunoSEQ multiplex PCR; TCRdb has only the in-frame clones, and not every one. Of hundreds of thousands of clones in the sample, roughly 91% are singletons; the top ten hold about 2%. Specimen: PBMCs. The receptors originated from a woman between 18 and 29 years old in good health and CMV-seropositive.

The genes are TRBV6-1 and TRBJ1-3, with a tentative D call TRBD1 (5 bases). This CDR3 region has 14 residues. CDR1 is MNHNS and CDR2 is SASEGT in the germline V gene. The ends were cut back, 6 bases at V and 0 bases at J, with 9 bases in the middle. The CDR3 DNA reads TGTGCCAGCAGGGAGGGGTTCTCTGGAAACACCATATATTTT. Residues: CASREGFSGNTIYF.

The V gene is TRBV21-1, the J gene TRBJ2-7; the table's D call, TRBD2, was not checked against the DNA. TRBV21-1 is reported as a pseudogene. The CDR3 is 13 amino acids. CDR3 sequence (DNA): TGTGCCAGCTGTCGGGGTCGTGAGTACGAGCAGTACTTC. Amino acids: CASCRGREYEQYF.

The chain couples TRBV25-1 to TRBJ1-5; the match to TRBD1 covers 10 bases. This CDR3 contains 14 residues. Per the germline V gene, CDR1 is MGHDK and CDR2 is SYGVNS. V gave up 8 bases and J gave up 1 base; unmatched junction bases: 2. The DNA of the CDR3 is TGTGCCAGCGTGGGACAGGGGAGCAATCAGCCCCAGCATTTT. Protein sequence: CASVGQGSNQPQHF.

This sequence joins TRBV7-9 and TRBJ2-7; D ambiguous. The CDR3 totals 12 residues. The germline V gene encodes CDR1 SEHNR and CDR2 FQNEAQ (reference sequence). Trimming pared 5 bases from V and 6 bases from J, leaving 11 bases between. CDR3 sequence: CASSPTVREQYF. CDR3 nucleotides: TGTGCCAGCAGCCCCACCGTGCGCGAGCAGTACTTC.

This CDR3 reads CASRDYLNEQFF. For the CDR3, the DNA is TGTGCCAGCAGGGACTATCTCAATGAGCAGTTCTTC. The chain uses TRBV28 and TRBJ2-1, with D perhaps matching TRBD2 (6 bases). Trimming stripped 6 bases from V and 6 bases from J, with 9 bases between. Germline V gene data show CDR1 as MDHEN and CDR2 as SYDVKM. The CDR3 runs 12 residues. Combining the CDR3 with reference TRBV28 and TRBJ2-1 gives the whole variable domain DVKVTQSSRYLVKRTGEKVFLECVQDMDHENMFWYRQDPGLGLRLIYFSYDVKMKEKGDIPEGYSVSREKKERFSLILESASTNQTSMYLCASRDYLNEQFFGPGTRLTVL.

This clone was detected once. The rearrangement uses TRBV5-1 and TRBJ2-7, with 13 bases aligning to TRBD2. Germline loops: CDR1 SGHRS, CDR2 YFSETQ. The V and J ends lost 4 bases and 7 bases, in that order; junction bases with no gene match: 8. CDR3 length: 15 amino acids. CDR3 region: CASSPLAGGPGEQYF. The DNA of the CDR3 is TGCGCCAGCAGCCCACTAGCGGGAGGGCCGGGTGAGCAGTACTTC.

The gene calls are TRBV5-5 and TRBJ2-7, with D possibly matching TRBD2 (5 bases). In germline, CDR1 is SGHKS, CDR2 YYEKEE (reference sequence). This CDR3 is built from 15 residues. Trimming cost V 3 bases and J 1 base, with 14 bases left between them. The CDR3 is CASSSLSGASYEQYF. The CDR3 DNA follows: TGTGCCAGCAGCTCGCTCAGCGGAGCTTCCTACGAGCAGTACTTC.

The rearrangement joins TRBV2 to TRBJ2-1; 8 bases line up with TRBD2. V gave up 6 bases and J gave up 2 bases; unmatched junction bases: 3. Germline lookup yields CDR1 SNHLY and CDR2 FYNNEI. The CDR3 is 14 amino acids. This CDR3 reads CASRRREAYNEQFF. Written as DNA, the CDR3 is TGTGCCAGCAGGAGGCGGGAGGCCTACAATGAGCAGTTCTTC. The whole variable domain, remainder taken from reference TRBV2 and TRBJ2-1, is EPEVTQTPSHQVTQMGQEVILRCVPISNHLYFYWYRQILGQKVEFLVSFYNNEISEKSEIFDDQFSVERPDGSNFTLKIRSTKLEDSAMYFCASRRREAYNEQFFGPGTRLTVL.

The genes are TRBV9 and TRBJ2-3; D might be TRBD2 (7 bases). V gave up 3 bases and J gave up 2 bases, with 16 bases separating them. Germline V gene lookup returns CDR1 SGDLS and CDR2 YYNGEE. The CDR3 extends over 16 amino acids. CDR3 region: CASSERGGLNTDTQYF. The CDR3 coding sequence is TGTGCCAGCAGCGAGAGGGGGGGACTTAACACAGATACGCAGTATTTT.

The V and J genes are TRBV5-4 and TRBJ2-5, with TRBD2 identical over 9 bases. This CDR3 has 16 amino acids. The germline gives CDR1 SGHNT, CDR2 YYREEE (reference sequence). Trimming cost V 0 bases and J 1 base; bases outside gene matches: 4. The CDR3 loop is CASSLGAGGSQETQYF. DNA for the CDR3: TGTGCCAGCAGCTTGGGAGCGGGAGGCTCCCAAGAGACCCAGTACTTC.

V gene TRBV27 combines with J gene TRBJ2-1; the match to TRBD1 covers 9 bases. The germline V gene has CDR1 MNHEY and CDR2 SMNVEV (reference sequence). V gave up 5 bases and J gave up 5 bases; unmatched junction bases: 10. CDR3 size: 16 residues. The CDR3: CASSIARDRVHNEQFF. The CDR3 coding sequence is TGTGCCAGCAGTATCGCCCGGGACAGGGTCCACAATGAGCAGTTCTTC.

The J gene is TRBJ1-4, the V gene TRBV9, with TRBD1 matching 11 bases. Per germline, CDR1 SGDLS and CDR2 YYNGEE. The CDR3 totals 14 residues. The trim removed 7 bases at V and 7 bases at J, leaving 6 bases unmatched. CDR3 sequence (DNA): TGTGCCAGCGGGGGACAGGGGGTAGGTGAAAAACTGTTTTTT. As protein: CASGGQGVGEKLFF.

This chain links TRBV6-5 with TRBJ1-1, with 8 bases that match TRBD1. CDR1 is MNHEY, CDR2 SVGAGI, per germline. The CDR3 contains 16 residues. V trimming: 1 base; J trimming: 0 bases; junction bases outside the gene matches: 4. For the CDR3, the DNA is TGTGCCAGCAGTTACTTCTTGGACAGGGTGAACACTGAAGCTTTCTTT. It translates to CASSYFLDRVNTEAFF.

This rearrangement joins TRBV29-1 to TRBJ2-7; 7 nucleotides align to TRBD2. Per the germline V gene, CDR1 is SQVTM and CDR2 is ANQGSEA. This CDR3 contains 13 residues. V dropped 3 bases and J dropped 4; count of bases not matched to a gene: 6. CDR3 coding DNA: TGCAGCGTTGAGGGGGAGGGCCGATACGAGCAGTACTTC. Protein product: CSVEGEGRYEQYF.

The chain employs TRBV28 and TRBJ2-1; 9 bases align to TRBD1. The CDR3 has 15 amino acids. With V trimmed by 6 bases and J by 2 bases, 5 bases remained unmatched. The germline gives CDR1 MDHEN, CDR2 SYDVKM. This CDR3 reads CASRTRQGAYNEQFF. The CDR3 nucleotides are TGTGCCAGCAGGACACGACAGGGGGCCTACAATGAGCAGTTCTTC.

The CDR3 spells CASSQGGDHYEQYF. CDR3 nucleotide sequence: TGCGCCAGCAGCCAAGGGGGGGACCACTACGAGCAGTACTTC. The rearrangement joins TRBV4-1 to TRBJ2-7, with D tentatively TRBD2 (6 bases). The CDR3 loop spans 14 amino acids. V lost 1 base to trimming and J lost 3 bases, with 10 bases between them. Germline V gene sequence: CDR1 MGHRA, CDR2 YSYEKL.

As to this clone: Other DNA sequences in the sample encode the same CDR3. The chain links TRBV5-1 to TRBJ1-5, with D unclear. The V and J ends lost 0 bases and 0 bases respectively, with 7 bases between them. The germline V gene has CDR1 SGHRS and CDR2 YFSETQ. This CDR3 has 15 residues. The CDR3 spells CASSLDGYSNQPQHF. CDR3 nucleotide sequence: TGCGCCAGCAGCTTGGACGGTTATAGCAATCAGCCCCAGCATTTT.